A single sample gave rise to the 23 T cell receptor beta chains below, sequenced in a study of cytomegalovirus exposure and HLA in healthy donors. This PCR relied on a set of 60 Vbeta primers and 13 Jbeta primers. TCRdb keeps only in-frame clones here, not all; method: immunoSEQ multiplex PCR. The data contain about 97,000 clones, roughly 76% of them singletons. The sequencing sample was made of PBMCs. These TCRs come from a man aged 40-49 years in good health and CMV-seronegative.

V gene TRBV4-1 combines with J gene TRBJ2-6; 7 bases are a match to TRBD1. Germline V gene sequence: CDR1 MGHRA, CDR2 YSYEKL. The CDR3 runs 18 residues. After removal of 3 bases from V and 0 bases from J, the junction contained 8 bases not matched to a gene. CDR3 amino acids: CASSQAGTAHSGANVLTF. The CDR3 DNA sequence: TGCGCCAGCAGCCAGGCCGGGACAGCACACTCTGGGGCCAACGTCCTGACTTTC.

This clone is a singleton in its sample. This chain links TRBV4-1 with TRBJ2-7; tentatively, D is TRBD2 (5 bases). The CDR3 consists of 17 residues. With 1 base removed from V and 3 bases from J, the gap between germline ends came to 19 bases. From germline, CDR1 is MGHRA and CDR2 YSYEKL. The CDR3 DNA is TGCGCCAGCAGCCAAGGGATTTTGGGCTGGGGAGACTACGAGCAGTACTTC. This gives the protein CASSQGILGWGDYEQYF.

The CDR3 region is CSVLREGGLYTF. The CDR3 coding sequence is TGCAGCGTCTTGAGGGAGGGAGGGCTTTACACCTTC. V is TRBV29-1 and J is TRBJ1-2; the D is unclear. Trimming removed 6 bases from V and 11 bases from J, with 19 bases in between. Looked up from germline, CDR1 is SQVTM and CDR2 is ANQGSEA. CDR3 length equals 12 residues.

This chain uses TRBV7-8 with TRBJ2-1, with no clear D. There are 13 residues in the CDR3. The V gene lost 1 base and the J gene lost 5 bases, with 6 bases spanning the gap. Germline V lookup: CDR1 SGHVS, CDR2 FQNEAQ. This CDR3 reads CASSLGQNNEQFF. The CDR3 nucleotides read TGTGCCAGCAGCTTAGGCCAGAACAATGAGCAGTTCTTC.

The rearrangement links TRBV27 to TRBJ1-5; D unresolved. Germline CDR1 MNHEY, CDR2 SMNVEV (reference sequence). The CDR3 length is 13 residues. V lost 1 base, J lost 4 bases, and 5 bases lay in between. The CDR3, as DNA: TGTGCCAGCAGTTTATTCAGAAATCAGCCCCAGCATTTT. Its protein is CASSLFRNQPQHF.

In this sample, this clone turned up once. The rearrangement uses TRBV7-2 and TRBJ2-7, with a weak D call TRBD2 (6 bases). Germline V CDR1 and CDR2: SGHTA, FQGNSA. This CDR3 is built from 16 residues. Trimming cost V 4 bases and J 2 bases, with 18 bases left between them. CDR3 residues: CASSYGLAGRPYEQYF. The CDR3 DNA is TGTGCCAGCAGCTACGGACTCGCGGGACGACCCTACGAGCAGTACTTC. The full variable domain, its missing parts supplied by reference TRBV7-2 and TRBJ2-7, is GAGVSQSPSNKVTEKGKDVELRCDPISGHTALYWYRQSLGQGLEFLIYFQGNSAPDKSGLPSDRFSAERTGGSVSTLTIQRTQQEDSAVYLCASSYGLAGRPYEQYFGPGTRLTVT.

This clone turned up a few times. The rearrangement uses TRBV6-5 and TRBJ2-7; TRBD1 agrees at 8 bases. With V trimmed by 6 bases and J by 0 bases, 4 bases remained unmatched. CDR1 is MNHEY, CDR2 SVGAGI, per germline. This CDR3 region has 14 residues. The CDR3 DNA is TGTGCCAGCAGCGACGGACAGGGCTCCTACGAGCAGTACTTC. Translated, it gives CASSDGQGSYEQYF.

V usage is TRBV7-3 and J usage is TRBJ1-2; no clear D gene. The CDR3 covers 12 residues. V lost 3 bases and J 2 bases, leaving 4 bases between the germline ends. Looked up from germline, CDR1 is SGHTA and CDR2 is FQGTGA. This CDR3 is CASSFTNYGYTF. The CDR3 DNA follows: TGTGCCAGCAGCTTCACAAACTATGGCTACACCTTC.

This clone was observed a few times. The V and J genes are TRBV5-6 and TRBJ2-5, with TRBD2 matching over 8 bases. This CDR3 comprises 15 residues. Germline V gene lookup returns CDR1 SGHDT and CDR2 YYEEEE. Germline trimming cut 4 bases from V and 5 bases from J; bases unmatched to any gene: 10. The CDR3 DNA sequence: TGTGCCAGCAGCCCCACGGGGGGGGCCCTGGAGACCCAGTACTTC. This sequence encodes CASSPTGGALETQYF.

The chain has TRBV5-1 and TRBJ1-3; D unclear. The CDR3 sequence is 13 residues long. V was shortened by 0 bases and J by 4 bases, with 5 bases between the two germline ends. From germline, CDR1 is SGHRS and CDR2 YFSETQ. CDR3 sequence: CASSLAGGNTIYF. The CDR3 DNA reads as TGCGCCAGCAGCTTGGCCGGGGGAAACACCATATATTTT.

This sequence joins TRBV7-3 and TRBJ1-1, with D perhaps matching TRBD1 (5 bases). The V end lost 3 bases, the J end lost 9 bases, and 11 bases lay between the germline ends. Germline V gene lookup returns CDR1 SGHTA and CDR2 FQGTGA. This CDR3 has 12 residues. CDR3 loop: CASSFSGGKAFF. DNA for the CDR3: TGTGCCAGCAGCTTCTCGGGGGGGAAAGCTTTCTTT.

V gene TRBV5-1 combines with J gene TRBJ2-5, with D unclear. This CDR3 has 11 amino acids. V lost 1 base and J 5 bases, leaving 3 bases between the germline ends. Germline V gives CDR1 SGHRS, CDR2 YFSETQ. CDR3 DNA: TGCGCCAGCAGCTTGTCGGAGACCCAGTACTTC. Its protein is CASSLSETQYF.

The gene calls are TRBV4-1 and TRBJ2-2; 7 positions agree with TRBD1. The CDR3 contains 16 residues. V trimming: 3 bases; J trimming: 4 bases; junction bases outside the gene matches: 8. The germline CDR1 and CDR2 sequences are MGHRA and YSYEKL. The CDR3 protein is CASSHPTGSGTGELFF. The CDR3 DNA reads TGCGCCAGCAGCCACCCGACAGGGTCGGGCACCGGGGAGCTGTTTTTT.

V is TRBV30 and J is TRBJ2-7, with a possible D match to TRBD2 (5 bases). The CDR3 extends over 14 amino acids. Between the trimmed V and J ends, which lost 3 bases and 0 bases, there was a span of 12 bases. Per germline, CDR1 GTSNPN and CDR2 SVGIG (reference sequence). The CDR3 spells CAWRRRGYSYEQYF. DNA for the CDR3: TGTGCCTGGAGAAGAAGAGGGTACTCCTACGAGCAGTACTTC.

This chain joins TRBV7-6 and TRBJ2-7, with a tentative D call TRBD2 (6 bases). CDR3 length: 15 amino acids. V gave up 4 bases and J gave up 3 bases, with 16 bases separating them. From germline, CDR1 is SGHVS and CDR2 FNYEAQ. The CDR3 is CASSSQGLALYEQYF. The CDR3 DNA reads as TGTGCCAGCAGCTCGCAGGGACTGGCCCTCTACGAGCAGTACTTC.

V gene TRBV5-4 combines with J gene TRBJ2-5; a possible D gene is TRBD2 (6 bases). The ends were cut back, 2 bases at V and 3 bases at J, with 14 bases in the middle. This CDR3 region has 15 residues. Germline V gene data show CDR1 as SGHNT and CDR2 as YYREEE (reference sequence). CDR3 residues: CASSLGSGHKETQYF. In DNA, the CDR3 is TGTGCCAGCAGCTTAGGTAGCGGACATAAAGAGACCCAGTACTTC.

This clone is labeled medium-sized (0.01 to 0.1%). V gene TRBV6-1 combines with J gene TRBJ1-4; TRBD1 agrees at 8 bases. V was clipped by 3 bases and J by 11 bases; unmatched bases: 8. Germline V gene sequence: CDR1 MNHNS, CDR2 SASEGT. The CDR3 is made up of 14 amino acids. The CDR3 DNA is TGTGCCAGCAGTGATTTAACAGGGGGGACGAAACTGTTTTTT. Protein sequence: CASSDLTGGTKLFF.

With regard to this clone: At the DNA level, this CDR3 is encoded by other sequences in the same sample as well. The rearrangement links TRBV29-1 to TRBJ1-2; the D gene is possibly TRBD1 (6 bases). This CDR3 has 14 residues. CDR1 SQVTM and CDR2 ANQGSEA come from the germline V gene. V dropped 2 bases and J dropped 3 bases, with 13 bases sitting between them. In DNA, the CDR3 is TGCAGCGTTGAACACAGGGTCCCCGACTATGGCTACACCTTC. This translates into CSVEHRVPDYGYTF.

The chain couples TRBV14 to TRBJ1-6; TRBD1 might be the D (5 bases). Trimming pared 6 bases from V and 11 bases from J, leaving 11 bases between. This CDR3 contains 12 residues. Looked up from germline, CDR1 is SGHDN and CDR2 is FVKESK. The CDR3 DNA follows: TGTGCCAGCAGTTACGGGGGACCACCCCTCCACTTT. Amino acids: CASSYGGPPLHF. Full variable domain (outside the CDR3, taken from reference TRBV14 and TRBJ1-6): EAGVTQFPSHSVIEKGQTVTLRCDPISGHDNLYWYRRVMGKEIKFLLHFVKESKQDESGMPNNRFLAERTGGTYSTLKVQPAELEDSGVYFCASSYGGPPLHFGNGTRLTVT.

The CDR3 region has the DNA TGTGCCAGCTCATCGACCCAGGGCTACGAGCAGTACTTC. Translated, it gives CASSSTQGYEQYF. The chain joins TRBV18 to TRBJ2-7; D possibly corresponds to TRBD1 (5 bases). V was trimmed by 5 bases and J by 3 bases, leaving 11 bases between them. The CDR3 runs to 13 residues. Germline V lookup: CDR1 KGHSH, CDR2 LQKENI.

The V gene is TRBV5-1, the J gene TRBJ1-4; TRBD1 agrees at 10 bases. This CDR3 comprises 14 residues. Germline V lookup: CDR1 SGHRS, CDR2 YFSETQ. The V and J ends lost 4 bases and 8 bases, in that order; junction bases with no gene match: 5. The CDR3 nucleotides read TGCGCCAGCAGCCGGGACAGGGGCCTCGAAAAACTGTTTTTT. Translation: CASSRDRGLEKLFF.

The chain has TRBV7-6 and TRBJ2-7; TRBD2 matches at 7 bases. Germline V gives CDR1 SGHVS, CDR2 FNYEAQ. The junction had 6 bases not matched to a gene; V was cut back by 5 bases and J by 5 bases. There are 13 residues in the CDR3. The CDR3 region has the DNA TGTGCCAGCAGCCCGCGCGGGAGCCACGAGCAGTACTTC. It translates to CASSPRGSHEQYF. Drawing the rest from reference TRBV7-6 and TRBJ2-7, the complete variable domain is GAGVSQSPRYKVTKRGQDVALRCDPISGHVSLYWYRQALGQGPEFLTYFNYEAQQDKSGLPNDRFSAERPEGSISTLTIQRTEQRDSAMYRCASSPRGSHEQYFGPGTRLTVT.

The chain recombines TRBV4-1 with TRBJ1-1, with D possibly TRBD1 on 5 matching bases. This CDR3 comprises 14 residues. Germline V lookup: CDR1 MGHRA, CDR2 YSYEKL. V dropped 4 bases and J dropped 3 bases, with 12 bases sitting between them. For the CDR3, the DNA is TGCGCCAGCAGCCGTTTGCCGGGGGACACTGAAGCTTTCTTT. It yields the protein CASSRLPGDTEAFF.